This T cell receptor beta chain is from a study of shared clonotypes between healthy human individuals. The data were produced by immunoSEQ multiplex PCR, yet TCRdb's version contains in-frame clones alone and is incomplete. Of 850,000 to 1,100,000 clones in the sample, roughly 80% are singletons; the top ten hold roughly 0.82%. Comment on this clone: Other nucleotide sequences in the sample specify the same CDR3.

The CDR3 runs to 13 residues. V was clipped by 4 bases and J by 2 bases; unmatched bases: 3. Germline CDR1 SGHRS, CDR2 YFSETQ. The source material was memory CD4+ T cells from PBMCs. The subset is: CD45RA-negative fraction. The chain has TRBV5-1 and TRBJ2-7; 7 nucleotides agree with TRBD1. The sequence was obtained from a man aged 18 to 30 in good health. Some clones in this sample may be carry-over from other donors' samples. CDR3 protein: CASSAGTAYEQYF. The CDR3 nucleotides are TGCGCCAGCAGCGCCGGGACAGCCTACGAGCAGTACTTC.